This is a list of T cell receptor beta chains from one sample in a study of PD-1 and CTLA-4 blockade in melanoma. TCRdb's table, derived via immunoSEQ multiplex PCR, lists solely in-frame clones and lacks some. The profile covers 34,000 or so clones, with 88% appearing a single time and 5% to 8% taken by the ten largest. The input for sequencing was CD8+ T cells from peripheral blood, taken from a patient given anti-PD-1 treatment. These receptors were collected from a human donor with melanoma. Each CDR3 is given with its conserved first and last residue. Each record gives: clone size, V gene, D gene, J gene, CDR3 protein, CDR3 DNA. D genes are given only for firm matches. The size of a clone is reported for some rows only, either as once, few or many, or as a class for expanded clones.

clone size: .
V gene: TRBV28
D gene: TRBD1
J gene: TRBJ1-5
CDR3 protein: CASSLGGQPDQPQHF
CDR3 DNA: TGTGCCAGCAGTTTAGGGGGACAGCCCGATCAGCCCCAGCATTTT

clone size: .
V gene: TRBV28
D gene: TRBD1
J gene: TRBJ1-2
CDR3 protein: CASSQTGQGHEGYTF
CDR3 DNA: TGTGCCAGCAGTCAGACGGGACAGGGGCATGAAGGCTACACCTTC

clone size: .
V gene: TRBV6-5
D gene: .
J gene: TRBJ2-3
CDR3 protein: CASLGVPRYTQYF
CDR3 DNA: TGTGCCAGCCTCGGAGTACCAAGATATACGCAGTATTTT

clone size: few
V gene: TRBV5-1
D gene: .
J gene: TRBJ2-3
CDR3 protein: CASSSPGLGTDTQYF
CDR3 DNA: TGCGCCAGCAGCTCGCCGGGGCTGGGGACAGATACGCAGTATTTT

clone size: .
V gene: TRBV5-5
D gene: .
J gene: TRBJ1-1
CDR3 protein: CASSFIQEIEAFF
CDR3 DNA: TGTGCCAGCAGCTTCATACAGGAGATTGAAGCTTTCTTT

clone size: .
V gene: TRBV4-1
D gene: .
J gene: TRBJ1-1
CDR3 protein: CASSQAPGTPSNTEAFF
CDR3 DNA: TGCGCCAGCAGCCAAGCCCCGGGAACCCCATCGAACACTGAAGCTTTCTTT

clone size: few
V gene: TRBV7-8
D gene: TRBD1
J gene: TRBJ2-7
CDR3 protein: CASSITGGAAYEQYF
CDR3 DNA: TGTGCCAGCAGCATTACAGGGGGCGCGGCCTACGAGCAGTACTTC

clone size: .
V gene: TRBV6-5
D gene: .
J gene: TRBJ2-3
CDR3 protein: CASSGAGALDTQYF
CDR3 DNA: TGTGCCAGCAGCGGCGCGGGGGCCCTAGATACGCAGTATTTT

clone size: .
V gene: TRBV4-1
D gene: .
J gene: TRBJ2-7
CDR3 protein: CASSQGGAHEQYF
CDR3 DNA: TGCGCCAGCAGCCAAGGGGGCGCCCACGAGCAGTACTTC

clone size: .
V gene: TRBV6-1
D gene: TRBD1
J gene: TRBJ2-7
CDR3 protein: CASSEGTAFYEQYF
CDR3 DNA: TGTGCCAGCAGTGAGGGGACAGCTTTCTACGAGCAGTACTTC

clone size: .
V gene: TRBV7-8
D gene: .
J gene: TRBJ2-5
CDR3 protein: CASSLVLGGPETQYF
CDR3 DNA: TGTGCCAGCAGCTTAGTGTTGGGGGGACCGGAGACCCAGTACTTC

clone size: .
V gene: TRBV4-1
D gene: .
J gene: TRBJ2-7
CDR3 protein: CASSQVGFTGYEQYF
CDR3 DNA: TGCGCCAGCAGCCAAGTTGGGTTTACGGGCTACGAGCAGTACTTC

clone size: .
V gene: TRBV6-1
D gene: .
J gene: TRBJ1-4
CDR3 protein: CASSEPVGEGEKLFF
CDR3 DNA: TGTGCCAGCAGTGAGCCTGTGGGGGAGGGTGAAAAACTGTTTTTT

clone size: .
V gene: TRBV4-1
D gene: .
J gene: TRBJ1-1
CDR3 protein: CASSQGTNTEAFF
CDR3 DNA: TGCGCCAGCAGCCAAGGGACTAACACTGAAGCTTTCTTT

clone size: .
V gene: TRBV9
D gene: .
J gene: TRBJ2-7
CDR3 protein: CASSVAQVSYEQYF
CDR3 DNA: TGTGCCAGCAGCGTAGCGCAGGTTTCCTACGAGCAGTACTTC

clone size: .
V gene: TRBV6-5
D gene: TRBD2
J gene: TRBJ2-5
CDR3 protein: CASSRSQAGEETQYF
CDR3 DNA: TGTGCCAGCAGTAGATCCCAAGCGGGGGAAGAGACCCAGTACTTC

clone size: .
V gene: TRBV15
D gene: .
J gene: TRBJ2-6
CDR3 protein: CATRGSSSGANVLTF
CDR3 DNA: TGTGCCACCAGGGGTAGCTCTTCTGGGGCCAACGTCCTGACTTTC

clone size: once
V gene: TRBV15
D gene: .
J gene: TRBJ2-2
CDR3 protein: CATSRGGSGAGELFF
CDR3 DNA: TGTGCCACCAGCAGAGGCGGTTCCGGTGCCGGGGAGCTGTTTTTT

clone size: .
V gene: TRBV5-1
D gene: .
J gene: TRBJ2-5
CDR3 protein: CASSLATALETQYF
CDR3 DNA: TGCGCCAGCAGCTTGGCGACGGCCTTAGAGACCCAGTACTTC

clone size: .
V gene: TRBV21-1
D gene: .
J gene: TRBJ2-7
CDR3 protein: CASEGAPPYEQYF
CDR3 DNA: TGTGCCAGCGAAGGCGCCCCGCCCTACGAGCAGTACTTC

clone size: .
V gene: TRBV6-6
D gene: .
J gene: TRBJ2-5
CDR3 protein: CASSPQSPLAQETQYF
CDR3 DNA: TGTGCCAGCAGCCCACAGTCCCCGTTAGCGCAAGAGACCCAGTACTTC

clone size: .
V gene: TRBV19
D gene: .
J gene: TRBJ1-5
CDR3 protein: CASSIPFPGNQPQHF
CDR3 DNA: TGTGCCAGTAGTATACCCTTTCCAGGCAATCAGCCCCAGCATTTT

clone size: .
V gene: TRBV6-5
D gene: .
J gene: TRBJ1-2
CDR3 protein: CASSAGIRGYTF
CDR3 DNA: TGTGCCAGCAGCGCCGGGATCAGGGGCTACACCTTC

clone size: .
V gene: TRBV12-3/TRBV12-4
D gene: .
J gene: TRBJ2-7
CDR3 protein: CASSSAGGEQYF
CDR3 DNA: TGTGCCAGCAGTTCGGCGGGCGGCGAGCAGTACTTC

clone size: .
V gene: TRBV15
D gene: .
J gene: TRBJ1-1
CDR3 protein: CATTPRGAGEAFF
CDR3 DNA: TGTGCCACCACCCCGCGGGGGGCAGGTGAAGCTTTCTTT

clone size: .
V gene: TRBV10-3
D gene: TRBD2
J gene: TRBJ2-2
CDR3 protein: CAISESPASGGTGELFF
CDR3 DNA: TGTGCCATCAGTGAGTCTCCTGCTAGCGGGGGCACCGGGGAGCTGTTTTTT

clone size: once
V gene: TRBV19
D gene: .
J gene: TRBJ1-5
CDR3 protein: CASTRGAGQPQHF
CDR3 DNA: TGTGCCAGTACTAGGGGGGCGGGTCAGCCCCAGCATTTT

clone size: .
V gene: TRBV5-6
D gene: .
J gene: TRBJ1-1
CDR3 protein: CASSSFPGGDTEAFF
CDR3 DNA: TGTGCCAGCAGCTCGTTTCCCGGAGGGGACACTGAAGCTTTCTTT

clone size: .
V gene: TRBV21-1
D gene: .
J gene: TRBJ2-3
CDR3 protein: CASSKANLAGTSTDTQYF
CDR3 DNA: TGTGCCAGCAGCAAAGCCAATCTAGCGGGAACTAGCACAGATACGCAGTATTTT

clone size: .
V gene: TRBV2
D gene: .
J gene: TRBJ1-5
CDR3 protein: CASRAGLSNQPQHF
CDR3 DNA: TGTGCCAGCAGGGCAGGGCTTAGCAATCAGCCCCAGCATTTT

clone size: .
V gene: TRBV27
D gene: .
J gene: TRBJ2-7
CDR3 protein: CASSYGEPYEQYF
CDR3 DNA: TGTGCCAGCAGTTATGGGGAACCCTACGAGCAGTACTTC

clone size: .
V gene: TRBV3-1/TRBV3-2
D gene: .
J gene: TRBJ1-1
CDR3 protein: CASSHITGNTEAFF
CDR3 DNA: TGTGCCAGCAGCCATATTACAGGGAACACTGAAGCTTTCTTT

clone size: .
V gene: TRBV28
D gene: .
J gene: TRBJ1-4
CDR3 protein: CATAEGQKYNEKLFF
CDR3 DNA: TGTGCCACCGCCGAGGGCCAGAAATATAATGAAAAACTGTTTTTT

clone size: .
V gene: TRBV5-4
D gene: TRBD1
J gene: TRBJ1-1
CDR3 protein: CASSLEVVWTGNTEAFF
CDR3 DNA: TGTGCCAGCAGCTTGGAAGTCGTTTGGACAGGGAACACTGAAGCTTTCTTT

clone size: .
V gene: TRBV2
D gene: .
J gene: TRBJ1-1
CDR3 protein: CAAHRQHTEAFF
CDR3 DNA: TGTGCCGCCCACAGGCAGCACACTGAAGCTTTCTTT

clone size: .
V gene: TRBV28
D gene: .
J gene: TRBJ2-7
CDR3 protein: CASSKQNRESPHF
CDR3 DNA: TGTGCCAGCAGTAAACAAAACAGGGAATCGCCTCACTTC

clone size: .
V gene: TRBV10-3
D gene: .
J gene: TRBJ2-1
CDR3 protein: CAIGGALDEQFF
CDR3 DNA: TGTGCCATCGGGGGGGCGTTGGATGAGCAGTTCTTC

clone size: .
V gene: TRBV27
D gene: .
J gene: TRBJ2-7
CDR3 protein: CASSFRFGYEQYF
CDR3 DNA: TGTGCCAGCAGTTTCAGGTTTGGGTACGAGCAGTACTTC

clone size: .
V gene: TRBV7-9
D gene: .
J gene: TRBJ1-1
CDR3 protein: CASSLGISTEAFF
CDR3 DNA: TGTGCCAGCAGCTTAGGGATCTCCACTGAAGCTTTCTTT

clone size: once
V gene: TRBV7-8
D gene: .
J gene: TRBJ2-6
CDR3 protein: CASSPLGSGANVLTF
CDR3 DNA: TGTGCCAGCAGCCCGCTAGGCTCTGGGGCCAACGTCCTGACTTTC

clone size: .
V gene: TRBV27
D gene: .
J gene: TRBJ1-6
CDR3 protein: CASSLPPSYNSPLHF
CDR3 DNA: TGTGCCAGCAGTTTACCCCCCAGTTATAATTCACCCCTCCACTTT

clone size: once
V gene: TRBV7-2
D gene: TRBD2
J gene: TRBJ2-3
CDR3 protein: CASSLAYGAGGPGSTDTQYF
CDR3 DNA: TGTGCCAGCAGCTTAGCTTACGGAGCGGGGGGGCCTGGGAGCACAGATACGCAGTATTTT